The present TCR beta chain was sequenced within a study of OX40 agonist ivuxolimab in advanced cancers. Regarding the study in general: Ivuxolimab was a fully human IgG2 agonistic monoclonal antibody targeting the costimulatory receptor OX40 (CD134). Intravenous ivuxolimab was administered to patients every 2 weeks at six dose levels: 0.01, 0.1, 0.3, 1.5, 3 and 10 mg/kg. Of the 50 or so patients in dose escalation, around 19 had hepatocellular carcinoma, around 15 had melanoma, 9 had renal cell carcinoma and 9 had head and neck cancer. A male proportion of around 80% and a mean age of approximately 61 years, ranging from about 20 to 85, were recorded for the dose-escalation cohort. Prior anti-PD-1, anti-PD-L1 or anti-CTLA-4 therapy was permitted, and checkpoint inhibitors had been received by less than 45% of dose-escalation patients. Partial responses were achieved by three dose-escalation patients, of whom one had hepatocellular carcinoma and two had cutaneous melanoma. The point of sequencing TCRbeta in the periphery was to test whether ivuxolimab changed TCR sequence diversity and drove clonal T-cell expansion. The paper reports the monotherapy dose-escalation portion (N of about 50 patients) of the phase I ivuxolimab trial. Overall study results and their limits: After ivuxolimab, CD8+ T cells had more expanded clones than CD4+ T cells on average. Clonal expansion of both CD4+ and CD8+ blood T cells was observed from baseline to week 6 at doses 0.1 to 3.0 mg/kg. Low levels of normalized T-cell clonal expansion were also shown by some nonresponding patients. In partial responders in the 0.1-3.0 mg/kg groups, normalized peripheral clonal expansion was found to be among the lowest, especially among CD8+ T cells. Which antigens the clonally expanded peripheral T cells were specific for was not determined.

Patients with autoimmune disease history or receiving systemic immunosuppression were excluded from the trial. Peripheral blood for TCR sequencing was drawn from every dose cohort at baseline, at cycle 4 day 1 and at cycle 7 day 1. Samples came from an open-label, multicenter, first-in-human phase I dose-escalation trial of ivuxolimab. The trial enrolled adults with locally advanced or metastatic head and neck squamous cell, hepatocellular, melanoma or renal cell carcinoma. CD4+ and CD8+ T cells were sorted separately from peripheral blood before TCR sequencing. Genomic DNA was isolated from the sorted cells so that the TCRbeta CDR3 region could be sequenced. The immunoSEQ Assay was used to sequence the TCRbeta CDR3 regions. TCRdb mirrors the immuneACCESS table, restricted to in-frame sequences. Some clones are absent from its copies; in checked studies, under half trace to an unresolved V gene, and the reason for the others is unknown. The sample includes approximately 90,000 clones, with roughly nine tenths observed a single time. The top ten hold 1.5% to 2% of the sample.

The germline V gene gives CDR1 as SGHRS and CDR2 as YFSETQ. The junction shows trimming of 4 bases on V and 6 bases on J, plus 17 bases between the germline ends. The CDR3 numbers 14 residues from cysteine through phenylalanine. Only CDR3 DNA remains: 42 bases, in frame from the first base. Worth noting for this clone: Its antigen remains undetermined. Per-base quality was not reported, and no clone a single base away is much larger than it.

This receptor was obtained from an adult with an advanced solid tumor such as melanoma, head and neck, liver or kidney cancer. The sequencing used CD4+ or CD8+ T cells sorted from blood, collected in a trial of the OX40 agonist ivuxolimab. The sequence joins TRBV5-1 to TRBJ2-7; possibly the D gene is TRBD2, per 6 matching bases. The DNA sequence reads TGCGCCAGCAGCCCGGGACTTGATCGAAGCGAGCAGTACTTC. This codes for CASSPGLDRSEQYF.